A single sample is the source of the 20 T cell receptor beta chains below, sequenced in a study of T cell responses to AZD1222 COVID-19 vaccine. Produced via immunoSEQ multiplex PCR; TCRdb's table is partial and in-frame only. Among tens of thousands of clones listed, approximately 80% were seen once. The sequenced sample was peripheral blood, obtained on day 0 of AZD1222 vaccination. Receptors were obtained from an adult in good health.

This sequence joins TRBV4-1 and TRBJ1-5; D uncertain. V gave up 1 base and J gave up 1 base, with 8 bases separating them. Germline V gene lookup returns CDR1 MGHRA and CDR2 YSYEKL. CDR3 length: 15 residues. CDR3 nucleotide sequence: TGCGCCAGCAGCCAAGGACCTGGGAGCAATCAGCCCCAGCATTTT. Amino acids: CASSQGPGSNQPQHF.

The V gene is TRBV21-1, the J gene TRBJ1-2; the listed D gene, TRBD1, was not tested against the DNA. TRBV21-1 is marked as a pseudogene. This CDR3 comprises 15 residues. CDR3: CASSKGQGDMGGYTF. DNA of the CDR3: TGTGCCAGCAGCAAAGGACAGGGGGACATGGGTGGCTACACCTTC.

This chain uses TRBV5-1 with TRBJ1-1, with D unresolved. With 0 bases removed from V and 5 bases from J, the gap between germline ends came to 14 bases. Germline V gene data show CDR1 as SGHRS and CDR2 as YFSETQ. The length of the CDR3 is 15 residues. In DNA, the CDR3 is TGCGCCAGCAGCTTGGTTCCGGGCGAAGGGACTGAAGCTTTCTTT. It is translated as CASSLVPGEGTEAFF.

The genes are TRBV18 and TRBJ2-2, with a possible D match to TRBD1 (6 bases). This CDR3 spans 14 amino acids. Germline CDR1 KGHSH, CDR2 LQKENI. V dropped 3 bases and J dropped 5 bases, with 10 bases sitting between them. DNA of the CDR3: TGTGCCAGCTCACCGACTCAGGGGACCGGGGAGCTGTTTTTT. Its translation: CASSPTQGTGELFF.

V usage is TRBV30 and J usage is TRBJ2-7; D is possibly TRBD1 (6 bases). The CDR3 covers 14 residues. V was cut by 2 bases and J by 2 bases, with 13 bases left in between. Germline V gives CDR1 GTSNPN, CDR2 SVGIG (reference sequence). The CDR3 DNA reads as TGTGCCTGGAGTATCGACAGGAGCGCCTACGAGCAGTACTTC. It yields the protein CAWSIDRSAYEQYF.

The chain recombines TRBV11-2 with TRBJ2-3; the D is unclear. Germline CDR1 SGHAT, CDR2 FQNNGV. With 1 base removed from V and 1 base from J, the gap between germline ends came to 6 bases. This CDR3 is 14 amino acids long. For the CDR3, the DNA is TGTGCCAGCAGCTTAGGTCAGGGCACAGATACGCAGTATTTT. Its translation is CASSLGQGTDTQYF. Full variable domain (remainder filled in from reference TRBV11-2 and TRBJ2-3): EAGVAQSPRYKIIEKRQSVAFWCNPISGHATLYWYQQILGQGPKLLIQFQNNGVVDDSQLPKDRFSAERLKGVDSTLKIQPAKLEDSAVYLCASSLGQGTDTQYFGPGTRLTVL.

The V and J genes are TRBV6-5 and TRBJ1-5; D is possibly TRBD1 (6 bases). V was trimmed by 2 bases and J by 4 bases, leaving 15 bases between them. The CDR3 contains 16 residues. Germline assignment: CDR1 MNHEY and CDR2 SVGAGI. CDR3 bases: TGTGCCAGCAGTTACGCGGGCCCCCAGGGGAATCAGCCCCAGCATTTT. Translation: CASSYAGPQGNQPQHF.

This chain joins TRBV5-6 and TRBJ1-2; D ambiguous. CDR3 length: 13 residues. The germline V and J ends were trimmed by 0 bases and 1 base, with 4 bases remaining between them. Germline CDR1 SGHDT, CDR2 YYEEEE. The CDR3 bases are TGTGCCAGCAGCTTGGACGGTAACTATGGCTACACCTTC. It codes for CASSLDGNYGYTF. The complete variable domain, with remaining parts taken from reference TRBV5-6 and TRBJ1-2, reads DAGVTQSPTHLIKTRGQQVTLRCSPKSGHDTVSWYQQALGQGPQFIFQYYEEEERQRGNFPDRFSGHQFPNYSSELNVNALLLGDSALYLCASSLDGNYGYTFGSGTRLTVV.

This clone was counted once. J is TRBJ2-7 and V is TRBV7-6; TRBD2 matches at 12 bases. CDR3 length: 15 amino acids. CDR1 is SGHVS, CDR2 FNYEAQ, per germline. V trimming: 5 bases; J trimming: 3 bases; junction bases outside the gene matches: 5. The CDR3 coding sequence is TGTGCCAGCAGCCGCCTAGCGGGGGGGAACTACGAGCAGTACTTC. It codes for CASSRLAGGNYEQYF.

This sequence joins TRBV3-1 (or the pseudogene TRBV3-2) and TRBJ2-7, with TRBD1 matching 10 bases. V lost 5 bases to trimming and J lost 9 bases; unmatched junction nucleotides: 13. The CDR3 contains 15 residues. The germline gives CDR1 LGHDT, CDR2 YNNKEL (reference sequence). CDR3 coding DNA: TGTGCCAGCAGCAAAGCGGGGACAGGGGCCGGGGGGCAGTACTTC. It codes for CASSKAGTGAGGQYF.

CDR3 sequence: CASQGRLAGPGELFF. CDR3 DNA sequence: TGTGCCAGCCAAGGAAGACTAGCGGGGCCCGGGGAGCTGTTTTTT. The rearrangement uses TRBV19 and TRBJ2-2; 11 bases are a match to TRBD2. Germline trimming cut 9 bases from V and 6 bases from J; bases unmatched to any gene: 9. There are 15 residues in the CDR3. Germline V gene lookup returns CDR1 LNHDA and CDR2 SQIVND (reference sequence).

The chain is built from TRBV9 and TRBJ2-5, with 13 bases aligning to TRBD2. Germline V gene lookup returns CDR1 SGDLS and CDR2 YYNGEE. CDR3 length: 16 amino acids. V lost 4 bases, J lost 4 bases, and 7 bases stayed unmatched. The CDR3 region has the DNA TGTGCCAGCAGCCGGACTAGCGGGGGCTTGAGAGAGACCCAGTACTTC. Its protein product is CASSRTSGGLRETQYF.

This chain uses TRBV2 with TRBJ2-7, with 8 bases fitting TRBD2. Germline CDR1 SNHLY, CDR2 FYNNEI. There are 13 residues in the CDR3. J lost 12 bases, V lost 2 bases, and 9 bases had no gene match. This CDR3 is CASSERREELPYF. CDR3 DNA: TGTGCCAGCAGTGAACGGCGGGAGGAATTACCGTACTTC.

The J gene is TRBJ2-1, the V gene TRBV27, with D unresolved. Germline lookup yields CDR1 MNHEY and CDR2 SMNVEV (reference sequence). The CDR3 has 11 amino acids. Trimming pared 6 bases from V and 8 bases from J, leaving 8 bases between. This chain's CDR3 is CASSLGYEQFF. CDR3 DNA: TGTGCCAGCAGCCTCGGGTATGAGCAGTTCTTC.

CDR3 nucleotide sequence: TGTGCCAGTAGCAAGGGCCGCAGGGCTGAAGCTTTCTTT. Protein sequence: CASSKGRRAEAFF. The genes are TRBV19 and TRBJ1-1; possibly TRBD1 for D (5 bases). Trimming took off 6 bases at V and 6 bases at J, with 14 bases between the two ends. Germline lookup yields CDR1 LNHDA and CDR2 SQIVND (reference sequence). The CDR3 totals 13 residues.

This clone has just one count. V usage is TRBV24-1 and J usage is TRBJ1-5; D may be TRBD1 (5 bases). This CDR3 has 13 amino acids. The V and J ends lost 6 bases and 5 bases respectively, with 10 bases between them. Germline CDR1 reads KGHDR; CDR2 reads SFDVKD. The CDR3 DNA reads as TGTGCCACCAGTTGGGGGAAAGATCAGCCCCAGCATTTT. Translation gives CATSWGKDQPQHF.

This clone came up a few times. The J gene is TRBJ2-1, the V gene TRBV10-2; D is possibly TRBD2 (5 bases). This CDR3 has 10 residues. CDR1 and CDR2 (germline): WSHSY, SAAADI. Trimming left V 8 bases short and J 10 bases short, with 9 bases between. CDR3 protein: CASGGLEQFF. CDR3 DNA: TGCGCCAGCGGTGGACTGGAGCAGTTCTTC.

The chain uses TRBV7-2 and TRBJ2-5; possibly TRBD2 for D (6 bases). The CDR3 runs to 15 residues. The germline gives CDR1 SGHTA, CDR2 FQGNSA. V lost 3 bases to trimming and J lost 0 bases, with 11 bases between them. The CDR3 protein is CASSFGGTDQETQYF. DNA for the CDR3: TGTGCCAGCAGCTTTGGGGGGACTGACCAAGAGACCCAGTACTTC.

The chain recombines TRBV2 with TRBJ1-4; D not resolved. Trimming shortened V by 4 bases and J by 2 bases, and 14 bases separated the two germline ends. Germline V CDR1 and CDR2: SNHLY, FYNNEI. The CDR3 totals 16 residues. DNA of the CDR3: TGTGCCAGCAGTGCTCGGTTGAGGGCCACTAATGAAAAACTGTTTTTT. Amino acid sequence: CASSARLRATNEKLFF.

This clone showed up just a few times. V usage is TRBV28 and J usage is TRBJ2-5, with D perhaps given as TRBD1 or TRBD2 (5 bases each). The CDR3 is 12 amino acids. The V end lost 3 bases, the J end lost 4 bases, and 6 bases lay between the germline ends. CDR1 and CDR2 from the germline V gene are MDHEN and SYDVKM. This CDR3 is CASSFGAETQYF. CDR3 DNA sequence: TGTGCCAGCAGTTTCGGGGCAGAGACCCAGTACTTC.